The text below deals with one T cell receptor (beta chain). This sample was included in a study of CD8 T cells in Susac syndrome. V dropped 4 bases and J dropped 2 bases, with 12 bases sitting between them. Germline CDR1 is SQVTM and CDR2 is ANQGSEA. The CDR3 length is 13 residues. The authors reverse transcribed about 0.5 to 1 ug RNA with random hexamers. TCRdb itself ran the immunoSEQ multiplex PCR reads through MiXCR, one entry per CDR3 protein. The table records about 150,000 distinct CDR3 sequences, about 94% of them present only once. This chain joins TRBV29-1 and TRBJ2-7; perhaps D is TRBD1 or TRBD2 (5 bases each). Material for sequencing was CD4+ T cells from PBMCs. This TCR derives from a human donor with Susac syndrome. In nucleotides, the CDR3 is TGCAGCGTTGCAGGGACCCCCACCTACGAGCAGTACTTC. This codes for CSVAGTPTYEQYF.